This is a list of T cell receptor beta chains from one sample in a study of beta chain features in type 1 diabetes. The protocol was immunoSEQ multiplex PCR, while the TCRdb copy is restricted to in-frame clones and leaves out a portion. The sample shows roughly 700,000 clones, around 15% of them seen only once. Sequencing used naive CD4+ T cells from blood. These receptors were taken from a man between 18 and 35 years old with type 1 diabetes. CDR3s include the opening cysteine and the closing phenylalanine or tryptophan. D genes are given only for firm matches. Size is stated for part of the rows, as once, few or many counts, or as a class when the clone is expanded.

D	V	size	J	DNA	CDR3
.	TRBV27	.	TRBJ2-4	TGTGCCAGCGGGCGTGGGTCGAACATTCAGTACTTC	CASGRGSNIQYF
.	TRBV13	.	TRBJ2-7	TGTGCCAGCACCTTAGGGTATACGGCGTACGAGCAGTACTTC	CASTLGYTAYEQYF
.	TRBV5-1	.	TRBJ1-6	TGCGCCAGCCGGGATGACAATTCACCCCTCCACTTT	CASRDDNSPLHF
.	TRBV7-2	.	TRBJ1-1	TGTGCCAGCAGCTTAGACAGGGACGATAAAGCTTTCTTT	CASSLDRDDKAFF
.	TRBV4-2	few	TRBJ1-5	TGTGCCAGCAGCCAAGTAGAGGGGGATCAGCCCCAGCATTTT	CASSQVEGDQPQHF
.	TRBV25-1	.	TRBJ1-3	TGTGCCAGCGTTAGCTCTGGAAACACCATATATTTT	CASVSSGNTIYF
.	TRBV10-2	few	TRBJ2-7	TGCGCCAGCAGCCAGACTTGGGGATCCTACGAGCAGTACTTC	CASSQTWGSYEQYF
TRBD1	TRBV4-1	.	TRBJ2-7	TGCGCCAGCAGCCGGCCGGACAGGTACTACGAGCAGTACTTC	CASSRPDRYYEQYF
.	TRBV15	.	TRBJ2-3	TGTGCCACCAGCAGAGAGGATCTCTTAGCCGGGGGGCTCAGAGATACGCAGTATTTT	CATSREDLLAGGLRDTQYF
.	TRBV6-5	few	TRBJ2-7	TGTGCCAGCAGCAGGCAGGGGGGCGAGCAGTACTTC	CASSRQGGEQYF
.	TRBV7-9	.	TRBJ1-6	TGTGCCAGCAGCTCCCGCGGGGGGGGTAATTCACCCCTCCACTTT	CASSSRGGGNSPLHF
.	TRBV6-6	few	TRBJ2-7	TGTGCCAGCAGTCCTGACCCCTTGGGAGAGCAGTACTTC	CASSPDPLGEQYF
TRBD1	TRBV7-6	.	TRBJ2-7	TGTGCCAGCAGCTGGGACAGGGGGTACGAGCAGTACTTC	CASSWDRGYEQYF
.	TRBV6-1	few	TRBJ1-1	TGTGCCAGCAGTGAAGCTGCACGGGCGAACACTGAAGCTTTCTTT	CASSEAARANTEAFF
.	TRBV19	.	TRBJ1-5	TGTGCCAGTAGTATGGGAGGGGATCAGCCCCAGCATTTT	CASSMGGDQPQHF
.	TRBV15	.	TRBJ2-3	TGTGCCACCAGCAGAGATGGGGGGACAGATACGCAGTATTTT	CATSRDGGTDTQYF
.	TRBV7-2	.	TRBJ1-1	TGTGCCAGCAGCTTAGTCGGCGGGGCTCCTTTCTTT	CASSLVGGAPFF
TRBD1	TRBV4-2	.	TRBJ1-5	TGTGCCAGCAGCCAAGTTGAACAGGGGGCTGGACAGCCCCAGCATTTT	CASSQVEQGAGQPQHF
.	TRBV6-5	.	TRBJ2-5	TGTGCCAGCAGCCCAGTTGGGGGCCAAGAGACCCAGTACTTC	CASSPVGGQETQYF
.	TRBV9	.	TRBJ2-7	TGTGCCAGCAGCGTACCGGACAGATCCGAGCAGTACTTC	CASSVPDRSEQYF
.	TRBV7-2	.	TRBJ1-2	TGTGCCAGCAGTTTAACAGGGAGTACCTATGGCTACACCTTC	CASSLTGSTYGYTF
.	TRBV7-2	.	TRBJ1-2	TGTGCCAGCAGCTTAGCCAAGGGGGACTATGGCTACACCTTC	CASSLAKGDYGYTF
.	TRBV5-4	few	TRBJ2-2	TGTGCCAGCAGGGCGGGGACCCTCACCGGGGAGCTGTTTTTT	CASRAGTLTGELFF
TRBD2	TRBV6-6	few	TRBJ2-3	TGTGCCAGCAGTTACCCTCGGACTAGCGCGTCAGATACGCAGTATTTT	CASSYPRTSASDTQYF
TRBD2	TRBV30	few	TRBJ2-3	TGTGCCTGGAGTGTTGGAAGCGGGGGATTCTCTAGCACAGATACGCAGTATTTT	CAWSVGSGGFSSTDTQYF
.	TRBV18	few	TRBJ2-5	TGTGCCAGCTCCTCAGGGCAGGAGACCCAGTACTTC	CASSSGQETQYF
.	TRBV27	.	TRBJ1-2	TGTGCCAGCAGTTCCAGGTTCGGGGATGGCTACACCTTC	CASSSRFGDGYTF
.	TRBV7-9	few	TRBJ1-2	TGTGCCAGCAGCTTAGGACAAGGAGAAGGCTACACCTTC	CASSLGQGEGYTF
.	TRBV6-5	few	TRBJ2-7	TGTGCCAGCATCTCGACAACGGCATACGAGCAGTACTTC	CASISTTAYEQYF
.	TRBV11-2	few	TRBJ2-3	TGTGCCAGCAGCTTAGGTGCGGGGGCGGGCACAGATACGCAGTATTTT	CASSLGAGAGTDTQYF
.	TRBV7-9	few	TRBJ1-1	TGTGCCAGCAGCTTGGGACAAATAAACACTGAAGCTTTCTTT	CASSLGQINTEAFF
TRBD1	TRBV29-1	.	TRBJ1-2	TGCAGCGTGCATGGGGGACAGGCTGACTATGGCTACACCTTC	CSVHGGQADYGYTF
.	TRBV4-1	.	TRBJ2-5	TGCGCCAGCAGCCAGGCGCAACCCTCGACGGGATTCCAAGAGACCCAGTACTTC	CASSQAQPSTGFQETQYF
.	TRBV30	.	TRBJ2-3	TGTGCCTGGATACAAGGACCCACAGATACGCAGTATTTT	CAWIQGPTDTQYF
TRBD2	TRBV4-1	.	TRBJ2-5	TGCGCCAGCAGCCCCGGACGGACTAGTCTCCAAGAGACCCAGTACTTC	CASSPGRTSLQETQYF
.	TRBV5-1	.	TRBJ2-5	TGCGCCAGCAGCCCCTCCGACGGGGAATGGGAGACCCAGTACTTC	CASSPSDGEWETQYF
.	TRBV5-6	.	TRBJ1-1	TGTGCCAGCAGTCCCTACCGGGCCGTAAACACTGAAGCTTTCTTT	CASSPYRAVNTEAFF